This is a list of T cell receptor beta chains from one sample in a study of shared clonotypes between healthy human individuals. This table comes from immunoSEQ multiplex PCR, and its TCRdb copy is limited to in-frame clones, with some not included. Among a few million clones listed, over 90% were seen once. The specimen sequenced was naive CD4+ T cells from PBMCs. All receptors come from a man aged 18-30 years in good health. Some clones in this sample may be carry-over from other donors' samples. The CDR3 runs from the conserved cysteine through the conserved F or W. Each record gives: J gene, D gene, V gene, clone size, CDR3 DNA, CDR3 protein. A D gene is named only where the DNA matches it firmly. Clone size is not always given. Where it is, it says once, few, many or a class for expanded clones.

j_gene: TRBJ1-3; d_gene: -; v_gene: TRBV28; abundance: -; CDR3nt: TGTGCCAGCAGTTTATCGGGGGCGAGAAGAAACACCATATATTTT; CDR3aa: CASSLSGARRNTIYF
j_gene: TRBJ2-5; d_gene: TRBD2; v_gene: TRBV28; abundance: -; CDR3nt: TGTGCCAGCAGTTTCTGGTCTAGCGGGAGTCGAGAGACCCAGTACTTC; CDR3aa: CASSFWSSGSRETQYF
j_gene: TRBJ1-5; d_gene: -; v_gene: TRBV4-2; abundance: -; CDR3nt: TGTGCCAGCAGCCAGAACATTGGGACCGGTACCTTCTATAGCAATCAGCCCCAGCATTTT; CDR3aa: CASSQNIGTGTFYSNQPQHF
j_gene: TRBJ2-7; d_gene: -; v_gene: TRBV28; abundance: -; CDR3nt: TGTGCCAGCAGTTCGGTCCGTTGGGACTACGAGCAGTACTTC; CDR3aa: CASSSVRWDYEQYF
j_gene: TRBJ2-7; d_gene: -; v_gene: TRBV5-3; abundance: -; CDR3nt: TGTGCCAGAAGCTTTTCTGGGATGCGTCGGCCGAAAACCTACGAGCAGTACTTC; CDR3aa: CARSFSGMRRPKTYEQYF
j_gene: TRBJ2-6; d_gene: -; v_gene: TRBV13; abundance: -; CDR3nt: TGTGCCAGCAGCTTAGTTGTCTCTGGGGCCAACGTCCTGACTTTC; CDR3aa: CASSLVVSGANVLTF
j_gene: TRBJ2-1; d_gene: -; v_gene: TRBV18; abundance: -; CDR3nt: TGTGCCAGCTCCCTGGAGGGGGGGGACTACAATGAGCAGTTCTTC; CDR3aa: CASSLEGGDYNEQFF
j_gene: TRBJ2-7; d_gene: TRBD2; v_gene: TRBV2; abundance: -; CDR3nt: TGTGCCAGCAGTGATGGTCTAGCGGCACTATCCTACGAGCAGTACTTC; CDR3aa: CASSDGLAALSYEQYF
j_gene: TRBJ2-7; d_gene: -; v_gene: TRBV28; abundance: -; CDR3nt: TGTGCCAGCAGTTTAAGGCTCGGGTCCTACGAGCAGTACTTC; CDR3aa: CASSLRLGSYEQYF
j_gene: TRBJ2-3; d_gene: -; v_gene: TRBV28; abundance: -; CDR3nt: TGTGCCAGCAGTCCCCCGGGGAGCGGGTATACGCAGTATTTT; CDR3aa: CASSPPGSGYTQYF
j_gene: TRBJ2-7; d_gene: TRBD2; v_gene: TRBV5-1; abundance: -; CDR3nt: TGCGCCAGCAGCTTTGCGGGAGAGGAGCAGTACTTC; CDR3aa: CASSFAGEEQYF
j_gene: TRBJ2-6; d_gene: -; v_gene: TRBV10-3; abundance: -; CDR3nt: TGTGCCATCAGCAGTGCCGAACGGTCCGCGGAGGCCAACGTCCTGACTTTC; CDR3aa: CAISSAERSAEANVLTF
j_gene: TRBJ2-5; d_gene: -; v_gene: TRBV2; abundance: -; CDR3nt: TGTGCCAGCAGTGAAGGGGTATTGGTGGGGGAGACCCAGTACTTC; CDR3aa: CASSEGVLVGETQYF
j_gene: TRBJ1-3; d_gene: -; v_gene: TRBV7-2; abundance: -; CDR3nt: TGTGCCAGCAGCCCCTCGGCCGGGGCCGGAAACACCATATATTTT; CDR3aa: CASSPSAGAGNTIYF
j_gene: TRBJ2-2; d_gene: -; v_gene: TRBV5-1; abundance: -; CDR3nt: TGCGCCAGCAGCTTGGAGGGGGGTGTCGGCCTGAACACCGGGGAGCTGTTTTTT; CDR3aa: CASSLEGGVGLNTGELFF
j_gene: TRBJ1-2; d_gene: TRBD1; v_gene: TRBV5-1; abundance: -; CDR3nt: TGCGCCAGCAGCTTGGAAGGGGGCCGTGGGAGGACCTCAGGTGGCTACACCTTC; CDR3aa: CASSLEGGRGRTSGGYTF
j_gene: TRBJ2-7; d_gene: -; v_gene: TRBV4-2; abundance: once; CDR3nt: TGTGCCAGCAGCCAAGATCGAACCCTCGAGCAGTACTTC; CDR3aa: CASSQDRTLEQYF
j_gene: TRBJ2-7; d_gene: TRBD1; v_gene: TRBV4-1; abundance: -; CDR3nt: TGCGCCAGCAGCCAAGATCGCTCCAGGGGGCGCAGAACCTACGAGCAGTACTTC; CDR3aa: CASSQDRSRGRRTYEQYF
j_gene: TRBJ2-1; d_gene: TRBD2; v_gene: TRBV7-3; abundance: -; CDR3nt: TGTGCCAGCAGCTTTAGCGGGGCATCCTACAATGAGCAGTTCTTC; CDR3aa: CASSFSGASYNEQFF
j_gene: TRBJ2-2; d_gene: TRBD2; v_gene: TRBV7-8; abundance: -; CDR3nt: TGTGCCAGCAGCCCAACCAGACTAGCGGGTGGCACCGGGGAGCTGTTTTTT; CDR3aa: CASSPTRLAGGTGELFF
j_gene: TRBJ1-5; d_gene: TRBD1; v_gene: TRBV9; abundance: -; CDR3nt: TGTGCCAGCAGCCCCCTGGGGGGACAGGAGGGGCCCCAGCATTTT; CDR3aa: CASSPLGGQEGPQHF
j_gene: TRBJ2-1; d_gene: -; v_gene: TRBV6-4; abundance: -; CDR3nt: TGTGCCAGCAGCCCAGGGCCCTCCGAGGGGCAGTTCTTC; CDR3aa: CASSPGPSEGQFF
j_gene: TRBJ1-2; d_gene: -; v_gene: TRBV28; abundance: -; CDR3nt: TGTGCCAGCAGCGGATTGGGGCGGTACTATGGCTACACCTTC; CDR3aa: CASSGLGRYYGYTF
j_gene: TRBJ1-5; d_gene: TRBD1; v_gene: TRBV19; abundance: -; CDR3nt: TGTGCCAGCATGGGACAGGGGGCGCGACAGCCCCAGCATTTT; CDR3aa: CASMGQGARQPQHF
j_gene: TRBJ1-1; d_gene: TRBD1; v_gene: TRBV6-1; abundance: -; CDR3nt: TGTGCCAGCAGTGCCCGCGACAGGGTTTTTCTCAGTATCGGGGCTGAAGCTTTCTTT; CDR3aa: CASSARDRVFLSIGAEAFF
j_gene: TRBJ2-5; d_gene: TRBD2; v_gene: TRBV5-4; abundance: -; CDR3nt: TGTGCCAGCAGCTTGAATCGTCTAGCGGGAGAGACCCAGTACTTC; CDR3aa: CASSLNRLAGETQYF